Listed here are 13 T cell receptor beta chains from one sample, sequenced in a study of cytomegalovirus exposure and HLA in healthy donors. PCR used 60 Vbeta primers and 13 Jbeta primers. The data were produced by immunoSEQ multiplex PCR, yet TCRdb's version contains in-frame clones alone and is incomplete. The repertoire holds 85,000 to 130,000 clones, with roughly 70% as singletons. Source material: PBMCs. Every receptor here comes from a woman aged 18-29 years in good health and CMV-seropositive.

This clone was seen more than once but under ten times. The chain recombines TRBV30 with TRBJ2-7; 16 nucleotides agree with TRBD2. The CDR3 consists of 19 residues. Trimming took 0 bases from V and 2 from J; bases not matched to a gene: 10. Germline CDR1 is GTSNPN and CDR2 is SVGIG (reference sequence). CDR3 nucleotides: TGTGCCTGGAGTGTACCGGGACTAGCGGGAGGGCCGTCTGCCTACGAGCAGTACTTC. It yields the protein CAWSVPGLAGGPSAYEQYF.

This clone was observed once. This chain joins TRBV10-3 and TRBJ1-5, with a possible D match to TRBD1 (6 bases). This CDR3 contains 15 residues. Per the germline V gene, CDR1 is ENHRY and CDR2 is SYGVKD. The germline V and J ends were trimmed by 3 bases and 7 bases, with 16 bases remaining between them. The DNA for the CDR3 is TGTGCCATCAGTGACTGGGCAGGGGACGGGCAGCCCCAGCATTTT. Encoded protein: CAISDWAGDGQPQHF.

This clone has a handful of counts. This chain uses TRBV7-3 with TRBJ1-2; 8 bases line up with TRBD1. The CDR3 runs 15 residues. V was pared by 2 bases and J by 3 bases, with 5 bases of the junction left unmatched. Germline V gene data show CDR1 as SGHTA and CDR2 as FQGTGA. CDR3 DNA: TGTGCCAGCAGCTTACGGACAGGGTCGGACTATGGCTACACCTTC. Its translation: CASSLRTGSDYGYTF. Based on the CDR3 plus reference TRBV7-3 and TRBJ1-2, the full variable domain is GAGVSQTPSNKVTEKGKYVELRCDPISGHTALYWYRQSLGQGPEFLIYFQGTGAADDSGLPNDRFFAVRPEGSVSTLKIQRTERGDSAVYLCASSLRTGSDYGYTFGSGTRLTVV.

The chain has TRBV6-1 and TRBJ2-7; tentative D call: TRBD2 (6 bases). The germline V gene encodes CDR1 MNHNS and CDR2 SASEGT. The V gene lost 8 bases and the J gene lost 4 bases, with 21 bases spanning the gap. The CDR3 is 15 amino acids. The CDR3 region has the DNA TGTGCCAGCGTAGTGTCGGACGGGGAGGTTTACGAGCAGTACTTC. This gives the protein CASVVSDGEVYEQYF.

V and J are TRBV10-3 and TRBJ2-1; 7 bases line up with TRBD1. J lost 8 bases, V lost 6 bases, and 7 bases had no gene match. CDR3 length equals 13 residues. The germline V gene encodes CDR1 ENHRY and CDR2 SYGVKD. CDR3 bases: TGTGCCATCAGCCGGACAGGTGAGGATGAGCAGTTCTTC. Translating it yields CAISRTGEDEQFF.

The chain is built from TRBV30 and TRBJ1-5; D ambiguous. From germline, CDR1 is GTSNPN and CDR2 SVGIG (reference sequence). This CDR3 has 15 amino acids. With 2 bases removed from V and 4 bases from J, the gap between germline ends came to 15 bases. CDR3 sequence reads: CAWSSTAGFNQPQHF. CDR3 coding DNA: TGTGCCTGGAGTTCGACGGCAGGTTTTAATCAGCCCCAGCATTTT.

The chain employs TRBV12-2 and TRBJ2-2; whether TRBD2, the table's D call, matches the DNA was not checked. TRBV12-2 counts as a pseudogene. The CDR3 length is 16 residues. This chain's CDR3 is CASRLGGRPDTGELFF. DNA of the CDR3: TGTGCAAGTCGCTTAGGGGGGAGGCCGGACACCGGGGAGCTGTTTTTT.

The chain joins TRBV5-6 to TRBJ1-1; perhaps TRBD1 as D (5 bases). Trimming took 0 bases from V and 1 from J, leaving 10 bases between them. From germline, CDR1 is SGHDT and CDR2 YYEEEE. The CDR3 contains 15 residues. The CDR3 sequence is CASSLVWQGNTEAFF. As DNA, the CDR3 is TGTGCCAGCAGCTTGGTGTGGCAGGGGAACACTGAAGCTTTCTTT.

CDR3 amino acids: CASSQEAGTERQETQYF. The DNA of the CDR3 is TGCGCCAGCAGCCAAGAGGCCGGGACAGAGAGACAAGAGACCCAGTACTTC. The chain is built from TRBV4-1 and TRBJ2-5; 7 nucleotides line up with TRBD1. V was clipped by 0 bases and J by 2 bases; unmatched bases: 9. The CDR3 has 17 amino acids. Germline V CDR1 and CDR2: MGHRA, YSYEKL.

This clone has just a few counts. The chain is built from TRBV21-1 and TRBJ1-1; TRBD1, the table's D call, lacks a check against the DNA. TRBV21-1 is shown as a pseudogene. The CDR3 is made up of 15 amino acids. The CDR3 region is CASSARDKMNTEAFF. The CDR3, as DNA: TGTGCCAGCAGCGCCCGAGACAAGATGAACACTGAAGCTTTCTTT.

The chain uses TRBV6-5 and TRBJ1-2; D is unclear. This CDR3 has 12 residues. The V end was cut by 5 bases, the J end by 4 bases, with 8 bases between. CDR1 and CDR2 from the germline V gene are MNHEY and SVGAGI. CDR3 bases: TGTGCCAGCAGTGAACAGCTCTATGGCTACACCTTC. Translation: CASSEQLYGYTF.

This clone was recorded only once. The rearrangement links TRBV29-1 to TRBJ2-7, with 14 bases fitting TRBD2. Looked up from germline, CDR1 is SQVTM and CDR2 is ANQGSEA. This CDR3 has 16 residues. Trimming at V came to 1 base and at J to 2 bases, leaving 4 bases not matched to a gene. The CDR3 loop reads CSVEGTSGRTTYEQYF. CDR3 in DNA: TGCAGCGTTGAAGGGACTAGCGGGAGGACAACCTACGAGCAGTACTTC.

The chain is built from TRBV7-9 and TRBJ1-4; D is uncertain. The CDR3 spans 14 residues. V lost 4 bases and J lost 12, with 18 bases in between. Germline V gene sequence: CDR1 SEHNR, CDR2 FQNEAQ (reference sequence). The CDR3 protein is CASSYWTGMGELFF. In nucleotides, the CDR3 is TGTGCCAGCAGCTACTGGACGGGGATGGGAGAACTGTTTTTT.